These 20 T cell receptor beta chains originate from one sample sequenced in a study of shared clonotypes between healthy human individuals. The data were produced by immunoSEQ multiplex PCR, yet TCRdb's version contains in-frame clones alone and is incomplete. The profile shows about 2.4 million clones, around 94% of them singletons. The specimen was naive CD4+ T cells sorted from blood. Subset of the sample: CD45RA+ positively selected. The source of these receptors is a man between 18 and 35 years old in good health.

On this clone itself: This specimen includes other DNA sequences encoding the same CDR3. The rearrangement joins TRBV10-3 to TRBJ1-3; no definite D call. CDR3 size: 15 residues. Between the trimmed V and J ends, which lost 2 bases and 0 bases, there was a span of 8 bases. Germline V CDR1 and CDR2: ENHRY, SYGVKD. DNA of the CDR3: TGTGCCATCAGTGAGGGGCTGCTCTCTGGAAACACCATATATTTT. Amino acid sequence: CAISEGLLSGNTIYF.

The rearrangement links TRBV6-5 to TRBJ1-4, with D uncertain. This CDR3 has 16 amino acids. Trimming removed 2 bases at V and 6 bases at J, with 16 bases between. Germline V lookup: CDR1 MNHEY, CDR2 SVGAGI. This CDR3 reads CASSYPNRGMDEKLFF. The CDR3 DNA is TGTGCCAGCAGTTACCCGAACAGAGGAATGGATGAAAAACTGTTTTTT.

The rearrangement uses TRBV6-6 and TRBJ1-2; maybe TRBD1 (6 bases). There are 14 residues in the CDR3. V lost 2 bases and J 7 bases, leaving 14 bases between the germline ends. Germline CDR1 is MNHNY and CDR2 is SVGAGI (reference sequence). The DNA of the CDR3 is TGTGCCAGCAGTTACGAGTGGGGGGCGCCTGGCTACACCTTC. Protein: CASSYEWGAPGYTF.

V gene TRBV7-2 combines with J gene TRBJ1-5; 7 bases agree with TRBD1. With V trimmed by 5 bases and J by 3 bases, 7 bases remained unmatched. The CDR3 contains 15 residues. Germline lookup yields CDR1 SGHTA and CDR2 FQGNSA. This chain's CDR3 is CASSPTGTVNQPQHF. CDR3 nucleotides: TGTGCCAGCAGCCCAACCGGGACAGTCAATCAGCCCCAGCATTTT.

The chain is built from TRBV10-3 and TRBJ2-7; D gene unclear. The V gene's germline CDR1 is ENHRY and CDR2 SYGVKD. This CDR3 region has 12 residues. V lost 9 bases and J lost 1, with 10 bases in between. CDR3 DNA: TGTGCCATTTTAGCTGATTCCTACGAGCAGTACTTC. It translates to CAILADSYEQYF.

On this clone itself: The same CDR3 arises from other DNA sequences in this sample as well. The CDR3 DNA is TGTGCCAGCAGCTCTAGCGGTAGCACAGATACGCAGTATTTT. This encodes CASSSSGSTDTQYF. J is TRBJ2-3 and V is TRBV5-6; TRBD2 agrees at 7 bases. The junction had 1 base not matched to a gene; V was cut back by 3 bases and J by 0 bases. Germline V CDR1 and CDR2: SGHDT, YYEEEE. The CDR3 has 14 amino acids.

CDR3 nucleotides: TGCGCCAGCAGCACAACAGGGGGTAGGTACGAGCAGTACTTC. Protein sequence: CASSTTGGRYEQYF. The chain has TRBV5-1 and TRBJ2-7, with TRBD1 matching over 8 bases. The V segment lost 4 bases and the J segment 4 bases; nucleotides outside the gene matches: 7. This CDR3 is 14 amino acids long. Looked up from germline, CDR1 is SGHRS and CDR2 is YFSETQ.

The V and J genes are TRBV6-4 and TRBJ2-3; the match to TRBD1 covers 7 bases. This CDR3 spans 15 amino acids. Trimming at V came to 7 bases and at J to 4 bases, leaving 11 bases not matched to a gene. Germline-derived CDR1 and CDR2 are MRHNA and SNTAGT. This CDR3 is CASIMIRTGADTQYF. The CDR3 DNA reads TGTGCCAGCATCATGATTCGGACAGGAGCAGATACGCAGTATTTT.

The chain recombines TRBV11-2 with TRBJ2-2; TRBD1 aligns across 7 bases. CDR1 is SGHAT, CDR2 FQNNGV, per germline. The CDR3 runs to 17 residues. Unmatched junction bases numbered 9, after V lost 3 bases and J lost 2 bases. CDR3 sequence reads: CASSFLTTGANTGELFF. The CDR3 bases are TGTGCCAGCAGCTTCCTAACCACAGGGGCAAACACCGGGGAGCTGTTTTTT.

This chain links TRBV7-8 with TRBJ2-7, with D perhaps being TRBD1 or TRBD2 (5 bases each). V was pared by 2 bases and J by 1 base, with 15 bases between. Germline values: CDR1 SGHVS, CDR2 FQNEAQ. The CDR3 totals 16 residues. CDR3: CASSLSGTRPSYEQYF. CDR3 sequence (DNA): TGTGCCAGCAGCTTATCGGGGACCAGGCCTTCCTACGAGCAGTACTTC.

The CDR3 loop is CASSLSRQGVYEQYF. The CDR3 DNA is TGTGCCAGCAGCCTCTCTCGACAGGGGGTCTACGAGCAGTACTTC. The genes are TRBV7-9 and TRBJ2-7; 9 bases agree with TRBD1. Germline CDR1 and CDR2: SEHNR and FQNEAQ (reference sequence). The V segment lost 5 bases and the J segment 3 bases; nucleotides outside the gene matches: 8. The CDR3 runs 15 residues.

The chain carries TRBV19 and TRBJ2-1; 8 bases are shared with TRBD2. CDR1 and CDR2 (germline): LNHDA, SQIVND (reference sequence). With V trimmed by 6 bases and J by 6 bases, 16 bases remained unmatched. CDR3 length: 17 amino acids. CDR3 nucleotides: TGTGCCAGTAGGCTGTCCCCGTGGCGGGAGGAGGCCAATGAGCAGTTCTTC. It translates to CASRLSPWREEANEQFF.

The V call is TRBV15, the J call TRBJ1-1, with unresolved D. Looked up from germline, CDR1 is LNHNV and CDR2 is YYDKDF (reference sequence). The CDR3 has 14 amino acids. Trimming took 6 bases from V and 6 from J, leaving 17 bases between them. The chain's CDR3 is CATRGIRGISEAFF. In nucleotides, the CDR3 is TGTGCCACCAGAGGGATTCGGGGAATTTCTGAAGCTTTCTTT.

V and J are TRBV6-6 and TRBJ1-1; D unresolved. With 2 bases removed from V and 7 bases from J, the gap between germline ends came to 5 bases. This CDR3 comprises 11 residues. CDR1 is MNHNY, CDR2 SVGAGI, per germline (reference sequence). The CDR3 DNA follows: TGTGCCAGCAGTTACGGCGTTGAAGCTTTCTTT. Its protein product is CASSYGVEAFF.

The table lists this clone with a few counts. The chain links TRBV7-3 to TRBJ2-1; D possibly uses TRBD1 or TRBD2 (5 bases each). CDR1 and CDR2 (germline): SGHTA, FQGTGA. The CDR3 is 11 amino acids. The V end was cut by 2 bases, the J end by 9 bases, with 5 bases between. The CDR3 region is CASSLGGEQFF. The CDR3 nucleotides are TGTGCCAGCAGCTTAGGGGGTGAGCAGTTCTTC.

As for this clone: This same CDR3 is encoded by further DNA sequences in the sample. The J gene is TRBJ2-7, the V gene TRBV5-1; no clear D. Germline assignment: CDR1 SGHRS and CDR2 YFSETQ. V lost 0 bases to trimming and J lost 3 bases, with 10 bases between them. CDR3 length: 14 residues. Here the CDR3 reads CASSLVGPSYEQYF. In DNA, the CDR3 is TGCGCCAGCAGCTTGGTTGGGCCGAGCTACGAGCAGTACTTC.

This chain links TRBV10-1 with TRBJ2-1, with 8 nucleotides matching TRBD1. The germline V gene has CDR1 WNHNN and CDR2 SYGVQD (reference sequence). The J segment lost 8 bases and the V segment lost 0 bases, leaving 9 bases of the junction unmatched. CDR3 length equals 16 residues. CDR3 sequence (DNA): TGCGCCAGCAGTGAGTCGAAAGGGCAGGGGGCGGATGAGCAGTTCTTC. Amino acid sequence: CASSESKGQGADEQFF.

The chain joins TRBV5-1 to TRBJ2-5, with a weak D call TRBD2 (6 bases). The CDR3 consists of 13 residues. The germline CDR1 and CDR2 sequences are SGHRS and YFSETQ. V was shortened by 3 bases and J by 3 bases, with 9 bases between the two germline ends. The CDR3 coding sequence is TGCGCCAGCAGCTCCTTAGCGGAAGAGACCCAGTACTTC. Protein sequence: CASSSLAEETQYF.

The V gene is TRBV6-5, the J gene TRBJ2-3; tentatively, D is TRBD1 or TRBD2 (5 bases each). V dropped 2 bases and J dropped 4 bases, with 10 bases sitting between them. This CDR3 region has 14 residues. Germline V gene lookup returns CDR1 MNHEY and CDR2 SVGAGI. The CDR3 sequence: CASSYPGTPDTQYF. The DNA for the CDR3 is TGTGCCAGCAGTTACCCCGGGACCCCAGATACGCAGTATTTT.

The V gene is TRBV7-2, the J gene TRBJ2-1, with TRBD1 identical over 10 bases. Germline assignment: CDR1 SGHTA and CDR2 FQGNSA. CDR3 length: 15 amino acids. V gave up 2 bases and J gave up 12 bases; unmatched junction bases: 10. The CDR3 region is CASSLRDRGLRGQFF. In nucleotides, the CDR3 is TGTGCCAGCAGCTTAAGGGACAGGGGTCTCCGGGGGCAGTTCTTC.